A single sample gave rise to the 14 T cell receptor beta chains below, sequenced in a study of shared clonotypes between healthy human individuals. The naive CD8 subset, CD45RO-negative cells positively selected for CCR7, excluded terminally differentiated effector memory CD45RA+ cells. TCRdb's table, derived via immunoSEQ multiplex PCR, lists solely in-frame clones and lacks some. The table has over 2 million clones, just under 95% seen once. Sequencing was performed on naive CD8+ T cells sorted from blood. Every receptor here comes from a man between 18 and 29 years old in good health.

This clone was counted a single time. The gene calls are TRBV5-6 and TRBJ1-2; 7 nucleotides agree with TRBD1. Germline V gene sequence: CDR1 SGHDT, CDR2 YYEEEE. The CDR3 runs 13 residues. The ends lost 4 bases at V and 10 bases at J; junction bases unmatched: 10. CDR3 nucleotides: TGTGCCAGCAGCCCCCAGGACAGGCTTGACTACACCTTC. The encoded protein is CASSPQDRLDYTF.

The V and J genes are TRBV28 and TRBJ2-2; perhaps D is TRBD1 or TRBD2 (5 bases each). The V end lost 6 bases, the J end lost 4 bases, and 12 bases lay between the germline ends. Germline loops: CDR1 MDHEN, CDR2 SYDVKM. This CDR3 comprises 14 residues. The CDR3 DNA sequence: TGTGCCAGCAGCCGGGACGGCCGCACCGGGGAGCTGTTTTTT. It translates to CASSRDGRTGELFF.

V gene TRBV7-6 combines with J gene TRBJ2-7, with D perhaps given as TRBD1 or TRBD2 (6 bases each). The V end lost 3 bases, the J end lost 3 bases, and 15 bases lay between the germline ends. Germline V gene data show CDR1 as SGHVS and CDR2 as FNYEAQ. This CDR3 is built from 15 residues. The CDR3 protein is CASSFGAGGGYEQYF. For the CDR3, the DNA is TGTGCCAGCAGCTTCGGGGCCGGGGGCGGCTACGAGCAGTACTTC.

The chain has TRBV29-1 and TRBJ2-1; D call uncertain. The germline V gene encodes CDR1 SQVTM and CDR2 ANQGSEA. The CDR3 extends over 15 amino acids. Trimming removed 4 bases at V and 0 bases at J, with 13 bases between. CDR3 sequence (DNA): TGCAGCGTTGCAGTCGAGCCAAGCTCCTACAATGAGCAGTTCTTC. It translates to CSVAVEPSSYNEQFF.

About this clone itself: Other DNA variants within this sample encode the same CDR3. This rearrangement joins TRBV28 to TRBJ1-4; TRBD1 might be the D (5 bases). The V and J ends lost 2 bases and 0 bases respectively, with 10 bases between them. Germline V gives CDR1 MDHEN, CDR2 SYDVKM. CDR3 size: 16 residues. The CDR3 loop reads CASSLGGEATNEKLFF. In DNA form, the CDR3 reads TGTGCCAGCAGTTTAGGGGGAGAAGCAACTAATGAAAAACTGTTTTTT.

The chain couples TRBV4-3 to TRBJ2-7; TRBD1 is a possible D gene (5 bases). Germline CDR1 reads LGHNA; CDR2 reads YSLEER. Trimming shortened V by 1 base and J by 7 bases, and 11 bases separated the two germline ends. The CDR3 sequence is 13 residues long. This chain's CDR3 is CASSQGLGDEQYF. DNA of the CDR3: TGCGCCAGCAGCCAAGGTTTAGGGGATGAGCAGTACTTC.

The chain joins TRBV5-6 to TRBJ1-1, with a possible D match to TRBD1 (5 bases). Germline V gene data show CDR1 as SGHDT and CDR2 as YYEEEE. V lost 4 bases and J lost 1, with 11 bases in between. The CDR3 is 14 amino acids. The CDR3 region is CASSPQGGNTEAFF. In DNA, the CDR3 is TGTGCCAGCAGCCCCCAGGGTGGGAACACTGAAGCTTTCTTT.

CDR3 sequence: CASANPGQGLYNEQFF. CDR3 in DNA: TGTGCCAGCGCCAACCCCGGCCAGGGGTTATACAATGAGCAGTTCTTC. V usage is TRBV27 and J usage is TRBJ2-1; weak D call: TRBD1 (6 bases). Germline V gene lookup returns CDR1 MNHEY and CDR2 SMNVEV (reference sequence). The ends were cut back, 8 bases at V and 4 bases at J, with 21 bases in the middle. The CDR3 is made up of 16 amino acids.

The chain has TRBV13 and TRBJ2-7; D possibly corresponds to TRBD1 (6 bases). The CDR3 has 13 amino acids. Trimming shortened V by 5 bases and J by 2 bases, and 10 bases separated the two germline ends. Germline CDR1 and CDR2: PRHDT and FYEKMQ (reference sequence). CDR3 coding DNA: TGTGCCAGCAGCCACGACAGGACCTACGAGCAGTACTTC. This encodes CASSHDRTYEQYF.

Here the CDR3 reads CSVEDIGTGGKDGYTF. The CDR3 DNA reads as TGCAGCGTTGAAGATATAGGGACAGGGGGTAAGGATGGCTACACCTTC. This chain links TRBV29-1 with TRBJ1-2; the match to TRBD1 covers 11 bases. CDR1 and CDR2 from the germline V gene are SQVTM and ANQGSEA. The CDR3 sequence is 16 residues long. The V and J ends lost 0 bases and 6 bases, in that order; junction bases with no gene match: 9.

The chain uses TRBV9 and TRBJ1-3; TRBD1 agrees at 7 bases. V trimming: 3 bases; J trimming: 0 bases; junction bases outside the gene matches: 6. The CDR3 totals 16 residues. Germline loops: CDR1 SGDLS, CDR2 YYNGEE. The CDR3 bases are TGTGCCAGCAGCGCCGAACAGGGGTACTCTGGAAACACCATATATTTT. Protein: CASSAEQGYSGNTIYF.

The chain uses TRBV28 and TRBJ2-5; TRBD1 matches at 8 bases. The germline CDR1 and CDR2 sequences are MDHEN and SYDVKM. J was trimmed by 3 bases and V by 6 bases; bases with no gene match: 9. This CDR3 region has 15 residues. The CDR3 is CASSPGMDREETQYF. CDR3 nucleotide sequence: TGTGCCAGCAGCCCCGGGATGGACAGGGAAGAGACCCAGTACTTC. Full variable domain (remainder filled in from reference TRBV28 and TRBJ2-5): DVKVTQSSRYLVKRTGEKVFLECVQDMDHENMFWYRQDPGLGLRLIYFSYDVKMKEKGDIPEGYSVSREKKERFSLILESASTNQTSMYLCASSPGMDREETQYFGPGTRLLVL.

This clone was detected only once. The chain is built from TRBV9 and TRBJ2-5, with 8 bases aligning to TRBD1. Germline trimming cut 3 bases from V and 1 base from J; bases unmatched to any gene: 8. Germline assignment: CDR1 SGDLS and CDR2 YYNGEE. The CDR3 consists of 16 residues. The CDR3 protein is CASSDNPDRGQETQYF. The CDR3 DNA follows: TGTGCCAGCAGCGACAACCCAGACAGGGGCCAAGAGACCCAGTACTTC.

The chain employs TRBV5-6 and TRBJ2-1; possible D gene TRBD1, 5 bases. The CDR3 sequence is 12 residues long. Germline assignment: CDR1 SGHDT and CDR2 YYEEEE. V was shortened by 4 bases and J by 10 bases, with 12 bases between the two germline ends. In nucleotides, the CDR3 is TGTGCCAGCAGCCGAACTACAGGAGAGCAGTTCTTC. Its protein is CASSRTTGEQFF. The full variable domain, rest sourced from reference TRBV5-6 and TRBJ2-1, is DAGVTQSPTHLIKTRGQQVTLRCSPKSGHDTVSWYQQALGQGPQFIFQYYEEEERQRGNFPDRFSGHQFPNYSSELNVNALLLGDSALYLCASSRTTGEQFFGPGTRLTVL.